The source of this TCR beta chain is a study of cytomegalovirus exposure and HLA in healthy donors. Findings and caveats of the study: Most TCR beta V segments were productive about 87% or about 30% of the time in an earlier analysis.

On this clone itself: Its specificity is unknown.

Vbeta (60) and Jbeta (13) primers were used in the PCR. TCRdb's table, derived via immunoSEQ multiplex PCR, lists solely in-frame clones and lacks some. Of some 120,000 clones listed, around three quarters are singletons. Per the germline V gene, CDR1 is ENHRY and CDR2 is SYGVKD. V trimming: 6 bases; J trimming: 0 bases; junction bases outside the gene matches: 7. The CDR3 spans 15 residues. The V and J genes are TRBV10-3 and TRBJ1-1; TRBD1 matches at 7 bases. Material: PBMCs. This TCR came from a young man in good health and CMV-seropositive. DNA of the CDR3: TGTGCCATCAGCCGACGGGACAGCATGAACACTGAAGCTTTCTTT. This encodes CAISRRDSMNTEAFF.